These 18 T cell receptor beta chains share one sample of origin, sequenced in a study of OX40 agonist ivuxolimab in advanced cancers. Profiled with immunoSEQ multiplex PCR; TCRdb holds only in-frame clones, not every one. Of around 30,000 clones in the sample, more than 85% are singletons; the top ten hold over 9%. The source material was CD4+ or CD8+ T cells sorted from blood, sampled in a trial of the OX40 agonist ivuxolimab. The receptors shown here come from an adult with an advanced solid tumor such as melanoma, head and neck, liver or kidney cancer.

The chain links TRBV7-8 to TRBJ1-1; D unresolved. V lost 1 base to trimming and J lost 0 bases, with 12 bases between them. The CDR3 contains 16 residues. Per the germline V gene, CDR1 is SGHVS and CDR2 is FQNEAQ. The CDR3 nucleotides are TGTGCCAGCAGCTTAGTGGGAGAGGGCATGAACACTGAAGCTTTCTTT. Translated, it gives CASSLVGEGMNTEAFF.

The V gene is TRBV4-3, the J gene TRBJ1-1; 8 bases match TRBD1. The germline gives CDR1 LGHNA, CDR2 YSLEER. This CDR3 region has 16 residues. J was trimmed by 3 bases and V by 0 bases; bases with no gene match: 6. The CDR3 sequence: CASSQDTGGRYTEAFF. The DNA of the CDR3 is TGCGCCAGCAGCCAAGATACAGGGGGGAGGTACACTGAAGCTTTCTTT.

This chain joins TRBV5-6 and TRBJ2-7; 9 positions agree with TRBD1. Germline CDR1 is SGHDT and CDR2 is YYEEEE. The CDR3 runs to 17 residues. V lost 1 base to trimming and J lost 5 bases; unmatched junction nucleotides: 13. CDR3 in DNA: TGTGCCAGCAGCTTGTCCCCACTATGGGACAGGGTCCACGAGCAGTACTTC. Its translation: CASSLSPLWDRVHEQYF.

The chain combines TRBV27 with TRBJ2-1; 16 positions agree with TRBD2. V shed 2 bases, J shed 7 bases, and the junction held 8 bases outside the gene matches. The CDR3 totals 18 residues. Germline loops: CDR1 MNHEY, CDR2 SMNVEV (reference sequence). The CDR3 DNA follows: TGTGCCAGCAGTTTAAGACCGGGACTAGCGGGAGGGCTGAATGAGCAGTTCTTC. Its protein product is CASSLRPGLAGGLNEQFF.

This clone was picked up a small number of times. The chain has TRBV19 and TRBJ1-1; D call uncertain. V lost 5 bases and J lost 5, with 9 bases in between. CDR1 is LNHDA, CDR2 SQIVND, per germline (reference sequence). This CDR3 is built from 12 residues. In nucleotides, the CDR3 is TGTGCCAGTAGTTCTAGGTTGACTGAAGCTTTCTTT. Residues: CASSSRLTEAFF.

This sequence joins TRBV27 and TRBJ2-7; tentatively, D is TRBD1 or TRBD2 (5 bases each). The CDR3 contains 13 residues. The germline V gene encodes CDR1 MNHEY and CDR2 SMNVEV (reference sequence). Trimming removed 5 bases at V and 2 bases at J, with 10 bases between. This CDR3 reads CASSPGTAYEQYF. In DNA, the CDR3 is TGTGCCAGCAGTCCGGGGACCGCCTACGAGCAGTACTTC.

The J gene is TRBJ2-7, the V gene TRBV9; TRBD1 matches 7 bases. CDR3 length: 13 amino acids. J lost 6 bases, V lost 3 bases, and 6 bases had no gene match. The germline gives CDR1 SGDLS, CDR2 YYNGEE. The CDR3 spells CASSGQGFREQYF. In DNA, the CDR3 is TGTGCCAGCAGCGGACAGGGTTTTCGCGAGCAGTACTTC.

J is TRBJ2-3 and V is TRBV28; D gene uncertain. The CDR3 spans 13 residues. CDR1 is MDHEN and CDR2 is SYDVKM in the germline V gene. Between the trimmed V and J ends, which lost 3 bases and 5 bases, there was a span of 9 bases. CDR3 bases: TGTGCCAGCAGTTTCCGGACGAAAGATACGCAGTATTTT. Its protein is CASSFRTKDTQYF.

CDR3 DNA sequence: TGTGCCAGCATTCAAGGGGGCGCGTTAAGCAATCAGCCCCAGCATTTT. This sequence encodes CASIQGGALSNQPQHF. This sequence joins TRBV2 and TRBJ1-5; 7 positions agree with TRBD1. CDR3 size: 16 residues. The V gene's germline CDR1 is SNHLY and CDR2 FYNNEI. With 7 bases clipped from V and 1 base from J, the junction kept 10 bases outside the gene matches.

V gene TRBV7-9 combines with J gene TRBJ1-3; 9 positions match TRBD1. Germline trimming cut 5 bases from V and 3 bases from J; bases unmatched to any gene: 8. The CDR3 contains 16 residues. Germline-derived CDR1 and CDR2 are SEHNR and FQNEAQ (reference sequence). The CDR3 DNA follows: TGTGCCAGCAGCATGGGACAGGGAGTTGATGGAAACACCATATATTTT. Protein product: CASSMGQGVDGNTIYF.

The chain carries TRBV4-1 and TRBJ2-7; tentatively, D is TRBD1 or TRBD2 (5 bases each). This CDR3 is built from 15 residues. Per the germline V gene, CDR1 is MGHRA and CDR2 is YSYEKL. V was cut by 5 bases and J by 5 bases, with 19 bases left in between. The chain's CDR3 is CASSSSTGAGNEQYF. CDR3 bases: TGCGCCAGCAGCTCCTCAACCGGGGCCGGGAACGAGCAGTACTTC.

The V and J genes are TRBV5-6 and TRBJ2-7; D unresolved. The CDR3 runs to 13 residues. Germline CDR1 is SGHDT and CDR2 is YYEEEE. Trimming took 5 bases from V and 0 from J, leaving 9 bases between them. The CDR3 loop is CASRLSGSYEQYF. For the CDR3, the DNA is TGTGCCAGCAGGCTTAGTGGCTCCTACGAGCAGTACTTC.

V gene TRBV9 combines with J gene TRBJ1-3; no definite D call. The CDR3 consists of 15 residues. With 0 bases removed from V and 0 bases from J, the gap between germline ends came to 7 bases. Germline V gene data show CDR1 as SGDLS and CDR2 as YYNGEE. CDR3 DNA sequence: TGTGCCAGCAGCGTAGGAGGCTACTCTGGAAACACCATATATTTT. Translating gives CASSVGGYSGNTIYF.

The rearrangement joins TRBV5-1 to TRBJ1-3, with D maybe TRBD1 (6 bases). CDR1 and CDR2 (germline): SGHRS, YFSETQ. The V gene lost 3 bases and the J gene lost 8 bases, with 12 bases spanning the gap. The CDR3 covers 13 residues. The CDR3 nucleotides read TGCGCCAGCAGCTATCGGGGGCGGGACACCATATATTTT. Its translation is CASSYRGRDTIYF. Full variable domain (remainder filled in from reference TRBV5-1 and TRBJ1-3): KAGVTQTPRYLIKTRGQQVTLSCSPISGHRSVSWYQQTPGQGLQFLFEYFSETQRNKGNFPGRFSGRQFSNSRSEMNVSTLELGDSALYLCASSYRGRDTIYFGEGSWLTVV.

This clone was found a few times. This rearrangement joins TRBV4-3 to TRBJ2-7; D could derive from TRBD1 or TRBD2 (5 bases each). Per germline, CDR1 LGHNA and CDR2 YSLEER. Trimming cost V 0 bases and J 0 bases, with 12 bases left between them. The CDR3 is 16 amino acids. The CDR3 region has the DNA TGCGCCAGCAGCCAAGATCGGGGCCGGTCCTCCTACGAGCAGTACTTC. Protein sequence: CASSQDRGRSSYEQYF.

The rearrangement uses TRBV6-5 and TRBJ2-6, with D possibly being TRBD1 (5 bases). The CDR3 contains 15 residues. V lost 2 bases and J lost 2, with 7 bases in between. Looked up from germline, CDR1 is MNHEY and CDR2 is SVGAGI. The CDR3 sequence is CASSYIRAGANVLTF. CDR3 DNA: TGTGCCAGCAGTTACATCAGGGCTGGGGCCAACGTCCTGACTTTC.

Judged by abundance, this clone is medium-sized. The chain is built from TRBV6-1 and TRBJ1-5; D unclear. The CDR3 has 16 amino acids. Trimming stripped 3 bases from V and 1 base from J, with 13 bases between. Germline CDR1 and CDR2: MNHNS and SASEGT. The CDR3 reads CASSDPPGGSNQPQHF. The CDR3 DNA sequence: TGTGCCAGCAGTGATCCCCCGGGAGGGAGCAATCAGCCCCAGCATTTT.

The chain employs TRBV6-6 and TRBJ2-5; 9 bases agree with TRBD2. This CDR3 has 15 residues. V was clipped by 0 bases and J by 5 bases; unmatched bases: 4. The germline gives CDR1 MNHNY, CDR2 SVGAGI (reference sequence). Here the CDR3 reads CASSYSAGGYETQYF. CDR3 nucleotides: TGTGCCAGCAGTTACTCAGCGGGAGGATACGAGACCCAGTACTTC.